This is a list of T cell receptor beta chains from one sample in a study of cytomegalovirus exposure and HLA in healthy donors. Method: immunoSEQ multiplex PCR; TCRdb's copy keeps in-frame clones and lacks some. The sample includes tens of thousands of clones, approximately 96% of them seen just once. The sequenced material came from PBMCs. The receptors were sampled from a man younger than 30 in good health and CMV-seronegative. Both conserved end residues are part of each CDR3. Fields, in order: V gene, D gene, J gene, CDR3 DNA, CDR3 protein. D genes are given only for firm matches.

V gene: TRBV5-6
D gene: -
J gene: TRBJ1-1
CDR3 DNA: TGTGCCAGCAGCTCCCCCGGGGAATGGGACACTGAAGCTTTCTTT
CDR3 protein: CASSSPGEWDTEAFF

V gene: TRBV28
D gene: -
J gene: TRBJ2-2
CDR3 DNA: TGTGCCAGCAGTTTTGTGCGGGGTGGGGCCGGGGAGCTGTTTTTT
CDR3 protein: CASSFVRGGAGELFF

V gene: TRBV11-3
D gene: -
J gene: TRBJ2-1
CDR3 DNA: TGTGCCAGCAGCTTATTACCGGCGGGAAGATACAATGAGCAGTTCTTC
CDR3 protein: CASSLLPAGRYNEQFF

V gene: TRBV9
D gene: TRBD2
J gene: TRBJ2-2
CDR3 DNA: TGTGCCAGCAGCTTAAGTAGCGGGAGTCCGACCGGGGAGCTGTTTTTT
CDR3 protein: CASSLSSGSPTGELFF

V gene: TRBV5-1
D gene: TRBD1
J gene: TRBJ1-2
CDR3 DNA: TGCGCCAGCAGCTTAGCGACAGGGAGCTCCTATGGCTACACCTTC
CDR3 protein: CASSLATGSSYGYTF

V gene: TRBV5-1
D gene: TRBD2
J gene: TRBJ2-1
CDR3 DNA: TGCGCCACCAAGTCCCCTGGGGGGGATGGGGACAATGAGCAGTTCTTC
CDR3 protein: CATKSPGGDGDNEQFF

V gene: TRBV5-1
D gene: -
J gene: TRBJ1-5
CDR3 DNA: TGCGCCAGCAGCTTGGGTTCCGATAGCCAGCCCCAGCATTTT
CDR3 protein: CASSLGSDSQPQHF

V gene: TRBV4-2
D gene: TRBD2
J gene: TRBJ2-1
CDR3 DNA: TGTGCCAGCAGCCAAGCCCTCCGGCGGGAGGGCCGTGGTAGTGAGCAGTTCTTC
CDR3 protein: CASSQALRREGRGSEQFF

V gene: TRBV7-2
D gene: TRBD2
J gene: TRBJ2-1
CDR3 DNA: TGTGCCAGCAGCAAGCGGGAGGATCTCAATGAGCAGTTCTTC
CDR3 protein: CASSKREDLNEQFF

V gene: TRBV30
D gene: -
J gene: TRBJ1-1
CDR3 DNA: TGTGCCTGGAGCACACAAGTTGACACTGAAGCTTTCTTT
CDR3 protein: CAWSTQVDTEAFF

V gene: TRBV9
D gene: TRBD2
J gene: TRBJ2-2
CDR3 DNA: TGTGCCAGCAGCGTTTGGACTAGCGGGAGTAAAACCGGGGAGCTGTTTTTT
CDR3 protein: CASSVWTSGSKTGELFF

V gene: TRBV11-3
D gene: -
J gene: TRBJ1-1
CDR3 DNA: TGTGCCAGCAGCCCCCAGGCGGGGGGGAGGGCGAACACTGAAGCTTTCTTT
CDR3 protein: CASSPQAGGRANTEAFF